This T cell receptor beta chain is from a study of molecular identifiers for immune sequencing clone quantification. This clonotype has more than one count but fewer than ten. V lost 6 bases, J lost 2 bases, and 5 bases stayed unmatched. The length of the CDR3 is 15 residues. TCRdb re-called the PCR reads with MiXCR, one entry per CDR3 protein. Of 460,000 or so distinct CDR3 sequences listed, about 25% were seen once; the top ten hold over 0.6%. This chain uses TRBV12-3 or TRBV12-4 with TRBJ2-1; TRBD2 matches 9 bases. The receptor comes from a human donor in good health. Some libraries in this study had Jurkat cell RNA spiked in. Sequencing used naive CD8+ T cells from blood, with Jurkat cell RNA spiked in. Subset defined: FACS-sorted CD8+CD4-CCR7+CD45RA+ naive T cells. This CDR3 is CASRASGVTYNEQFF. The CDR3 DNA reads TGTGCCAGCAGAGCTAGCGGGGTAACCTACAATGAGCAGTTCTTC.